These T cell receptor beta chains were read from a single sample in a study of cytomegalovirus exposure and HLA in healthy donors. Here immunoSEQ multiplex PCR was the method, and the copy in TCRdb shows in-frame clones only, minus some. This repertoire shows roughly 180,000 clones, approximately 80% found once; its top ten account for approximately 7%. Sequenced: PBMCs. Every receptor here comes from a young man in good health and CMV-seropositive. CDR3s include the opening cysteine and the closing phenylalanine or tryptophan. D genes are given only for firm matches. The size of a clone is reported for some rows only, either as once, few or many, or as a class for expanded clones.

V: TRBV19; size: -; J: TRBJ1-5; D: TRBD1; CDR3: CASSIGQGGNQPQHF; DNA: TGTGCCAGTAGTATAGGACAGGGTGGCAATCAGCCCCAGCATTTT
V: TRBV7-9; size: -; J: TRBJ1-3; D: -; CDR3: CASSPAGFGNTIYF; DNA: TGTGCCAGCAGCCCCGCAGGGTTTGGAAACACCATATATTTT
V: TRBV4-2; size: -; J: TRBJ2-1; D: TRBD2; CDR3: CASSRESGRANEQFF; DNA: TGTGCCAGCAGTCGGGAAAGCGGGAGGGCTAATGAGCAGTTCTTC
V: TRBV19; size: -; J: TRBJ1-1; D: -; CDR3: CASSILGANTEAFF; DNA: TGTGCCAGTAGTATTTTAGGGGCGAACACTGAAGCTTTCTTT
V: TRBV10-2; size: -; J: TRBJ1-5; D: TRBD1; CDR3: CASPDRGRGQPQHF; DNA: TGCGCCAGTCCGGACAGGGGGCGCGGTCAGCCCCAGCATTTT
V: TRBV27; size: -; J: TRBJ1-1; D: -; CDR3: CASSLSAGMNTEAFF; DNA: TGTGCCAGCAGTTTATCGGCAGGGATGAACACTGAAGCTTTCTTT
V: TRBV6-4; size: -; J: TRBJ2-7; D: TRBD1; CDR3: CASSWDRNSYEQYF; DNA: TGTGCCAGCAGCTGGGACAGAAACTCCTACGAGCAGTACTTC
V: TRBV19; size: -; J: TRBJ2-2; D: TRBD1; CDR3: CASSRGQGTGELFF; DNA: TGTGCCAGTAGTAGGGGACAGGGAACCGGGGAGCTGTTTTTT
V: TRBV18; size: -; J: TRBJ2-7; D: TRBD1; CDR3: CASSPTTGGYEQYF; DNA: TGTGCCAGCTCACCGACGACAGGGGGCTACGAGCAGTACTTC
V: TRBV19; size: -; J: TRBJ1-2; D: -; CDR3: CASSWGGSSYGYTF; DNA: TGTGCCAGTTCCTGGGGGGGGTCGTCGTATGGCTACACCTTC
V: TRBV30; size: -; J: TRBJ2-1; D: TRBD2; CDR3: CAWSLAGRSNEQFF; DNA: TGTGCCTGGTCTCTAGCGGGAAGGTCCAATGAGCAGTTCTTC
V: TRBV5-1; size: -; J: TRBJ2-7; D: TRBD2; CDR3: CASSVGTSGSLDEQYF; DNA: TGCGCCAGCAGCGTTGGGACTAGCGGGAGTCTCGACGAGCAGTACTTC
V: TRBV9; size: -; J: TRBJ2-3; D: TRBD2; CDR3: CASSVVGGRTDTQYF; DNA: TGTGCCAGCAGCGTAGTTGGCGGGAGGACAGATACGCAGTATTTT
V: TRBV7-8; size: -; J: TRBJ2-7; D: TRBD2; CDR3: CASSLVRGTYEQYF; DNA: TGTGCCAGCAGCTTAGTGCGGGGGACCTACGAGCAGTACTTC
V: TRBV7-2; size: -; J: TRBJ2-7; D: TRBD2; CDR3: CASSSRTSGEQYF; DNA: TGTGCCAGCAGCTCACGGACTAGCGGCGAGCAGTACTTC
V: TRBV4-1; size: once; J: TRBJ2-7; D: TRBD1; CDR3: CASSQRQGLDEQYF; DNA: TGCGCCAGCAGCCAGAGACAGGGGCTGGACGAGCAGTACTTC
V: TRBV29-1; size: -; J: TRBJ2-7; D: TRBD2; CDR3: CSVERSGGPNEQYF; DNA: TGCAGCGTTGAAAGATCGGGAGGGCCAAACGAGCAGTACTTC
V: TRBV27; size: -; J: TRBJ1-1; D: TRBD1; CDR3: CASSFRDRADTEAFF; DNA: TGTGCCAGCAGCTTTCGGGACAGGGCGGACACTGAAGCTTTCTTT
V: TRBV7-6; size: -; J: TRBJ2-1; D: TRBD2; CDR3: CASSRAWTSGRDNEQFF; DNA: TGTGCCAGCAGCCGAGCCTGGACTAGCGGGAGGGACAATGAGCAGTTCTTC
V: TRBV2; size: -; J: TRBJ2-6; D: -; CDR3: CASSLDREAGANVLTF; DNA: TGTGCCAGCAGCCTAGACAGGGAGGCTGGGGCCAACGTCCTGACTTTC
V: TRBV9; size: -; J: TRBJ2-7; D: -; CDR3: CASSVAPDSNYEQYF; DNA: TGTGCCAGCAGCGTCGCGCCTGACAGTAACTACGAGCAGTACTTC
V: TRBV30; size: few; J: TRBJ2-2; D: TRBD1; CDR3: CACSQGASYTGELFF; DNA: TGTGCCTGCTCACAGGGGGCATCGTACACCGGGGAGCTGTTTTTT
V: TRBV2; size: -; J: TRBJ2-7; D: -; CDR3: CASSVKAEGAEYF; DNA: TGTGCCAGCAGTGTCAAAGCGGAGGGGGCCGAGTACTTC
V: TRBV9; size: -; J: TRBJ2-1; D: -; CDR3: CASRRGSSYNEQFF; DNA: TGTGCCAGCAGGCGGGGTAGCTCCTACAATGAGCAGTTCTTC
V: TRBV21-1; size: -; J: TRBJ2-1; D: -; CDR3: CASSKPGLEYNEQFF; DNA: TGTGCCAGCAGCAAACCGGGACTAGAATACAATGAGCAGTTCTTC
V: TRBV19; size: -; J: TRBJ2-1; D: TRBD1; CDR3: CASSAGTGGSNEQFF; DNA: TGTGCCAGTAGTGCCGGAACAGGGGGTTCGAATGAGCAGTTCTTC
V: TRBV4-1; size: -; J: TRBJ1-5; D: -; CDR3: CASSHGGGRGNQPQHF; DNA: TGCGCCAGCAGCCACGGGGGGGGTAGAGGCAATCAGCCCCAGCATTTT
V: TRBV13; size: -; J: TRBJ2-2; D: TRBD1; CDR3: CASSLLGQVTGELFF; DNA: TGTGCCAGCAGCTTATTAGGACAGGTCACCGGGGAGCTGTTTTTT
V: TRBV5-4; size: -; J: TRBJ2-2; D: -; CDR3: CASSLAGRFANTGELFF; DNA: TGTGCCAGCAGCTTGGCCGGGAGATTCGCGAACACCGGGGAGCTGTTTTTT
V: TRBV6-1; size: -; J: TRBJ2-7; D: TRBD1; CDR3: CASLLGQGFEQYF; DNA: TGTGCCAGCCTCCTAGGACAGGGGTTCGAGCAGTACTTC
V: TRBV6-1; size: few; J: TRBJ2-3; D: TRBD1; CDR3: CASSVGTGVDTQYF; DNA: TGTGCCAGCAGTGTGGGGACAGGGGTCGATACGCAGTATTTT
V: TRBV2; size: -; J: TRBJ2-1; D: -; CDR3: CATLWVSVIDEQFF; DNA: TGTGCCACCTTGTGGGTTAGCGTCATCGATGAGCAGTTCTTC
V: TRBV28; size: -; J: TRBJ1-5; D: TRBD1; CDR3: CASSPGQGQPQHF; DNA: TGTGCCAGCAGTCCCGGACAGGGCCAGCCCCAGCATTTT
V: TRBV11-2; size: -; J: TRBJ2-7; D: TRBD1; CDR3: CASSLGTGGPYEQYF; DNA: TGTGCCAGCAGCTTAGGAACAGGGGGCCCCTACGAGCAGTACTTC
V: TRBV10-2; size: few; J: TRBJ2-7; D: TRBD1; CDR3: CASSETGDEQYF; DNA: TGCGCCAGCAGTGAGACAGGGGACGAGCAGTACTTC